Following are 23 T cell receptor beta chains from one sample sequenced in a study of healthy donors' naive CD4 and CD8 T cells. Starting from approximately 500 ng of total RNA, TCR libraries were made with linear amplification. Each CDR3 protein gets one entry after TCRdb re-called the reads with MiXCR. The sample contains around 180,000 distinct CDR3 sequences, around three quarters of which appear only once. The material sequenced was naive CD4+ and CD8+ T cells sorted from blood, pooled from several donors. The receptors stem from a pool of human donors in good health; the sample pools cells from several healthy donors.

The chain joins TRBV29-1 to TRBJ1-2; D might be TRBD1 (6 bases). Germline-derived CDR1 and CDR2 are SQVTM and ANQGSEA. The CDR3 runs 14 residues. The V end was cut by 4 bases, the J end by 3 bases, with 15 bases between. The CDR3: CSVVAKGQHYGYTF. In DNA form, the CDR3 reads TGCAGCGTTGTGGCGAAAGGACAGCACTATGGCTACACCTTC.

CDR3 nucleotides: TGCAGTGCCGGTAGGGGCTCCTACAATGAGCAGTTCTTC. Translated, it gives CSAGRGSYNEQFF. The chain uses TRBV20-1 and TRBJ2-1, with D tentatively TRBD1 (5 bases). This CDR3 has 13 residues. The germline gives CDR1 DFQATT, CDR2 SNEGSKA (reference sequence). V lost 6 bases and J lost 0, with 9 bases in between.

The rearrangement joins TRBV29-1 to TRBJ2-5; TRBD2 might be the D (6 bases). The CDR3 has 13 residues. Germline loops: CDR1 SQVTM, CDR2 ANQGSEA. V lost 7 bases and J lost 4, with 16 bases in between. The CDR3 loop reads CSAPILEGETQYF. CDR3 bases: TGCAGCGCCCCCATCTTGGAGGGAGAGACCCAGTACTTC.

The chain employs TRBV5-1 and TRBJ2-1; 7 nucleotides match TRBD2. Germline CDR1 SGHRS, CDR2 YFSETQ. This CDR3 has 15 residues. J lost 8 bases, V lost 0 bases, and 8 bases had no gene match. Here the CDR3 DNA reads TGCGCCAGCAGCTTGGCCAAGCGGGATTGGGATGAGCAGTTCTTC. Protein: CASSLAKRDWDEQFF.

The V call is TRBV19, the J call TRBJ2-7; 9 bases fit TRBD1. J was trimmed by 6 bases and V by 5 bases; bases with no gene match: 8. CDR3 length equals 14 residues. The germline V gene encodes CDR1 LNHDA and CDR2 SQIVND (reference sequence). The CDR3 DNA reads as TGTGCCAGTAGTGTATCGGGACAGGGAAGCGAGCAGTACTTC. As protein: CASSVSGQGSEQYF.

Only a few counts were recorded for this clonotype. The rearrangement uses TRBV5-1 and TRBJ1-1, with D uncertain. The CDR3 contains 14 residues. CDR1 is SGHRS, CDR2 YFSETQ, per germline. Trimming left V 0 bases short and J 1 base short, with 7 bases between. For the CDR3, the DNA is TGCGCCAGCAGCTTGGCATCGGGGAACACTGAAGCTTTCTTT. Amino acids: CASSLASGNTEAFF.

The chain links TRBV7-8 to TRBJ2-3; D is undetermined. V lost 5 bases and J 3 bases, leaving 12 bases between the germline ends. The germline V gene encodes CDR1 SGHVS and CDR2 FQNEAQ. The CDR3 covers 14 residues. The CDR3 DNA follows: TGTGCCAGCAGCCTCAGGCCCGGTACAGATACGCAGTATTTT. Translating it yields CASSLRPGTDTQYF.

The chain employs TRBV6-5 and TRBJ2-7; 14 bases are shared with TRBD2. After removal of 0 bases from V and 2 bases from J, the junction contained 0 bases not matched to a gene. In germline, CDR1 is MNHEY, CDR2 SVGAGI. This CDR3 has 16 residues. The CDR3 DNA is TGTGCCAGCAGTTACTCGGGACTAGCGGGAGCCTACGAGCAGTACTTC. The encoded protein is CASSYSGLAGAYEQYF.

Only a few counts were recorded for this clonotype. The chain carries TRBV12-3 or TRBV12-4 and TRBJ1-5; the D gene is possibly TRBD1 (5 bases). The CDR3 has 15 amino acids. V lost 0 bases and J lost 2, with 8 bases in between. CDR3 sequence reads: CASSLAGAGNQPQHF. The DNA for the CDR3 is TGTGCCAGCAGTTTAGCAGGGGCGGGCAATCAGCCCCAGCATTTT.

The J gene is TRBJ2-5, the V gene TRBV29-1, with D perhaps given as TRBD1 or TRBD2 (6 bases each). This CDR3 has 12 residues. The germline V gene has CDR1 SQVTM and CDR2 ANQGSEA. Trimming left V 3 bases short and J 5 bases short, with 10 bases between. Written as DNA, the CDR3 is TGCAGCGTTGACAACGGGGGCGAGACCCAGTACTTC. Amino acids: CSVDNGGETQYF.

The V call is TRBV4-1, the J call TRBJ2-3; 8 positions agree with TRBD2. The CDR3 length is 15 residues. With V trimmed by 5 bases and J by 6 bases, 10 bases remained unmatched. The germline V gene encodes CDR1 MGHRA and CDR2 YSYEKL. The CDR3 DNA sequence: TGCGCCAGCAGCTACGAGGTAGCGGGAATCGATACGCAGTATTTT. Protein: CASSYEVAGIDTQYF.

There are a few counts of this clonotype. The chain joins TRBV29-1 to TRBJ2-7; weak D call: TRBD2 (6 bases). Between the trimmed V and J ends, which lost 5 bases and 0 bases, there was a span of 8 bases. Germline assignment: CDR1 SQVTM and CDR2 ANQGSEA. The CDR3 loop spans 12 amino acids. The CDR3 spells CSVRGNSYEQYF. CDR3 nucleotides: TGCAGCGTTCGGGGGAACTCCTACGAGCAGTACTTC.

This chain connects TRBV29-1 to TRBJ2-7; 12 bases match TRBD2. This CDR3 is built from 18 residues. J lost 2 bases, V lost 6 bases, and 17 bases had no gene match. Germline CDR1 is SQVTM and CDR2 is ANQGSEA. Written as DNA, the CDR3 is TGCAGCGTGGAGGGGGTGACTAGCGGGAGTTTGGTAACCTACGAGCAGTACTTC. Encoded protein: CSVEGVTSGSLVTYEQYF.

V gene TRBV11-2 combines with J gene TRBJ2-1; D possibly corresponds to TRBD2 (6 bases). The CDR3 extends over 14 amino acids. V lost 6 bases, J lost 4 bases, and 13 bases lay in between. Germline V CDR1 and CDR2: SGHAT, FQNNGV. The CDR3 protein is CASSHSGSYNEQFF. CDR3 nucleotide sequence: TGTGCCAGCAGTCATAGCGGATCATACAATGAGCAGTTCTTC. The full variable domain, rest sourced from reference TRBV11-2 and TRBJ2-1, is EAGVAQSPRYKIIEKRQSVAFWCNPISGHATLYWYQQILGQGPKLLIQFQNNGVVDDSQLPKDRFSAERLKGVDSTLKIQPAKLEDSAVYLCASSHSGSYNEQFFGPGTRLTVL.

J is TRBJ1-1 and V is TRBV19, with D perhaps TRBD1 (6 bases). Germline V gene lookup returns CDR1 LNHDA and CDR2 SQIVND (reference sequence). This CDR3 region has 13 residues. The V end lost 5 bases, the J end lost 2 bases, and 9 bases lay between the germline ends. CDR3 protein: CASSEGVNTEAFF. The CDR3 nucleotides are TGTGCCAGTAGTGAGGGGGTAAACACTGAAGCTTTCTTT.

The rearrangement uses TRBV29-1 and TRBJ1-1; 8 nucleotides match TRBD1. The CDR3 consists of 14 residues. Trimming cost V 1 base and J 4 bases; bases outside gene matches: 5. CDR1 is SQVTM and CDR2 is ANQGSEA in the germline V gene. In nucleotides, the CDR3 is TGCAGCGTTGAAGTAACACAGGGGGGCACTGAAGCTTTCTTT. It translates to CSVEVTQGGTEAFF.

This chain joins TRBV5-5 and TRBJ2-1; D gene uncertain. Trimming left V 4 bases short and J 0 bases short, with 14 bases between. The CDR3 runs to 16 residues. Germline V gene sequence: CDR1 SGHKS, CDR2 YYEKEE (reference sequence). The CDR3: CASSQTSVSSYNEQFF. CDR3 in DNA: TGTGCCAGCAGCCAGACGAGCGTATCCTCCTACAATGAGCAGTTCTTC.

The CDR3 here is CASSLAGPGFGQLNNEQFF. The CDR3 DNA reads TGTGCCAGCAGCTTAGCGGGACCTGGATTCGGGCAGCTTAACAATGAGCAGTTCTTC. This sequence joins TRBV11-2 and TRBJ2-1; D possibly uses TRBD1 or TRBD2 (5 bases each). The CDR3 extends over 19 amino acids. V lost 1 base to trimming and J lost 5 bases, with 24 bases between them. Germline CDR1 is SGHAT and CDR2 is FQNNGV.

The V call is TRBV27, the J call TRBJ2-3, with unresolved D. From germline, CDR1 is MNHEY and CDR2 SMNVEV (reference sequence). V dropped 2 bases and J dropped 8 bases, with 11 bases sitting between them. The CDR3 has 13 residues. DNA of the CDR3: TGTGCCAGCAGTTTAATGGTTGGGGTTACGCAGTATTTT. This sequence encodes CASSLMVGVTQYF.

This chain uses TRBV29-1 with TRBJ2-7; D is unclear. Germline V gene lookup returns CDR1 SQVTM and CDR2 ANQGSEA. Trimming stripped 4 bases from V and 3 bases from J, with 10 bases between. The CDR3 covers 12 residues. The CDR3 is CSVGNDFYEQYF. The DNA of the CDR3 is TGCAGCGTTGGAAACGACTTCTACGAGCAGTACTTC.

This clonotype was detected only once. The rearrangement links TRBV11-2 to TRBJ2-6, with D tentatively TRBD1 (6 bases). Per the germline V gene, CDR1 is SGHAT and CDR2 is FQNNGV. CDR3 size: 15 residues. The V end was cut by 5 bases, the J end by 0 bases, with 8 bases between. The CDR3 coding sequence is TGTGCCAGCAGCATGGACAGCTCTGGGGCCAACGTCCTGACTTTC. Protein sequence: CASSMDSSGANVLTF. Looking up the rest from reference TRBV11-2 and TRBJ2-6 gives the full variable domain: EAGVAQSPRYKIIEKRQSVAFWCNPISGHATLYWYQQILGQGPKLLIQFQNNGVVDDSQLPKDRFSAERLKGVDSTLKIQPAKLEDSAVYLCASSMDSSGANVLTFGAGSRLTVL.

This clonotype was picked up a small number of times. This chain connects TRBV19 to TRBJ1-5; 8 bases map to TRBD1. V shed 3 bases, J shed 7 bases, and the junction held 8 bases outside the gene matches. Germline V gives CDR1 LNHDA, CDR2 SQIVND (reference sequence). The CDR3 is 15 amino acids. The CDR3 DNA reads as TGTGCCAGTAGTATCGGTCAGGGGGCGGGACAGCCCCAGCATTTT. Translation gives CASSIGQGAGQPQHF. The full variable domain, rest sourced from reference TRBV19 and TRBJ1-5, is DGGITQSPKYLFRKEGQNVTLSCEQNLNHDAMYWYRQDPGQGLRLIYYSQIVNDFQKGDIAEGYSVSREKKESFPLTVTSAQKNPTAFYLCASSIGQGAGQPQHFGDGTRLSIL.

The V call is TRBV19, the J call TRBJ1-3; a possible D gene is TRBD1 (5 bases). Per germline, CDR1 LNHDA and CDR2 SQIVND (reference sequence). Trimming shortened V by 9 bases and J by 8 bases, and 17 bases separated the two germline ends. CDR3 length equals 13 residues. The chain's CDR3 is CASRDSEVDTIYF. Written as DNA, the CDR3 is TGTGCCAGCCGAGACAGCGAGGTGGACACCATATATTTT.